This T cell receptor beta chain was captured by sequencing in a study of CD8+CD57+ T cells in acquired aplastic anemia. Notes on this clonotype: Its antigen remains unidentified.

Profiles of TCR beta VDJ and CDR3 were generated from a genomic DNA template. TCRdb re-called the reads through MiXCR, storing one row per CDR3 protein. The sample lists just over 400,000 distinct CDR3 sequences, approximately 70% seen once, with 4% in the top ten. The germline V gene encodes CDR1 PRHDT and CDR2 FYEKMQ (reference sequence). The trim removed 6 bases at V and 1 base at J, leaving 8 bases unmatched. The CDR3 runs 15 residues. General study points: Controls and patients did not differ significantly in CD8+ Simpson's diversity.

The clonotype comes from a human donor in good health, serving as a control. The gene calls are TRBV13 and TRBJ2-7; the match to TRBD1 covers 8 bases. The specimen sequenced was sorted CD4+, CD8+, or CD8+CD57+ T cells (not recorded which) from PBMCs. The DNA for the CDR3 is TGTGCCAGCAGAGCGTACCGGGACAGGTCCTACGAGCAGTACTTC. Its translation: CASRAYRDRSYEQYF.